Listed below are T cell receptor beta chains from one sample, sequenced in a study of T cell changes during pregnancy in multiple sclerosis. Assay used: immunoSEQ multiplex PCR; TCRdb lists only in-frame clones, some missing. The repertoire has tens of thousands of clones, 93% of them found once; the top ten carry approximately 1.8%. The sample was peripheral blood, taken after pregnancy. These receptor sequences come from a female donor with multiple sclerosis, enrolled in a pregnancy study. Each CDR3 is given with its conserved first and last residue. A D gene is named only where the DNA matches it firmly. Size is stated for part of the rows, as once, few or many counts, or as a class when the clone is expanded.

D gene	clone size	V gene	J gene	CDR3 protein	CDR3 DNA
TRBD2	NA	TRBV28	TRBJ2-3	CASSLAGGADTQYF	TGTGCCAGCAGTTTAGCGGGAGGAGCGGATACGCAGTATTTT
TRBD1	once	TRBV5-4	TRBJ1-4	CASSSGTDLSTNEKLFF	TGTGCCAGCAGCTCCGGGACAGACCTCTCAACTAATGAAAAACTGTTTTTT
NA	NA	TRBV6-5	TRBJ2-2	CASSYGPTNTGELFF	TGTGCCAGCAGTTACGGGCCGACGAACACCGGGGAGCTGTTTTTT
TRBD1	NA	TRBV29-1	TRBJ2-7	CSVETGSYEQYF	TGCAGCGTAGAGACAGGGAGCTACGAGCAGTACTTC
TRBD2	NA	TRBV11-2	TRBJ2-1	CASSHLAGEYYNEQFF	TGTGCCAGCAGCCACCTAGCGGGAGAGTATTACAATGAGCAGTTCTTC
TRBD2	NA	TRBV4-3	TRBJ2-3	CASSQLAGGILDTQYF	TGCGCCAGCAGCCAATTAGCGGGAGGGATTTTAGATACGCAGTATTTT
TRBD1	NA	TRBV4-3	TRBJ2-2	CASSRGETGGLSGELFF	TGCGCCAGCAGCCGAGGAGAAACAGGGGGCCTTTCCGGGGAGCTGTTTTTT
TRBD2	NA	TRBV18	TRBJ2-1	CASSPRTAGGPVEQFF	TGTGCCAGCTCACCACGGACAGCGGGAGGGCCGGTTGAGCAGTTCTTC
NA	NA	TRBV19	TRBJ2-7	CASSVTGSNYEQYF	TGTGCCAGTAGCGTGACAGGATCCAACTACGAGCAGTACTTC
TRBD1	NA	TRBV29-1	TRBJ2-3	CSVYGQGADTQYF	TGCAGCGTATACGGACAGGGGGCAGATACGCAGTATTTT
NA	NA	TRBV14	TRBJ2-5	CASSQEFRVGETQYF	TGTGCCAGCAGCCAAGAGTTCAGGGTGGGAGAGACCCAGTACTTC
NA	NA	TRBV7-3	TRBJ1-1	CASSLTPRVSENTEAFF	TGTGCCAGCAGCTTAACCCCCAGGGTCTCGGAGAACACTGAAGCTTTCTTT
NA	NA	TRBV10-1	TRBJ1-2	CASSRNYGYTF	TGCGCCAGCAGCAGAAACTATGGCTACACCTTC
TRBD1	NA	TRBV19	TRBJ2-1	CASSIQGAGSYNEQFF	TGTGCCAGTAGTATCCAGGGGGCGGGCTCCTACAATGAGCAGTTCTTC
TRBD1	once	TRBV7-2	TRBJ2-5	CASSLGTGQGGETQYF	TGTGCCAGCAGCTTGGGTACGGGACAGGGAGGGGAGACCCAGTACTTC
NA	NA	TRBV30	TRBJ2-3	CAWSGAGTTGTSTDTQYF	TGTGCCTGGAGTGGCGCCGGTACGACAGGGACTAGCACAGATACGCAGTATTTT
TRBD2	once	TRBV6-6	TRBJ2-7	CASSYFAGEGYEQYF	TGTGCCAGCAGTTACTTTGCGGGAGAAGGCTACGAGCAGTACTTC
TRBD2	NA	TRBV15	TRBJ2-7	CATSLVTGTSGSYEQYF	TGTGCCACCAGCCTCGTGACCGGGACTAGCGGAAGCTACGAGCAGTACTTC
TRBD1	NA	TRBV18	TRBJ2-3	CASSPRTGGINTDTQYF	TGTGCCAGCTCACCACGGACAGGGGGCATAAACACAGATACGCAGTATTTT
NA	NA	TRBV2	TRBJ2-2	CASNNRQGGTGELFF	TGTGCCAGCAATAACCGGCAGGGTGGGACCGGGGAGCTGTTTTTT
NA	NA	TRBV6-1	TRBJ1-2	CASSEARKSYGYTF	TGTGCCAGCAGTGAAGCGAGAAAGTCCTATGGCTACACCTTC
NA	once	TRBV4-3	TRBJ2-1	CASSQEGAPGKYNEQFF	TGCGCCAGCAGCCAAGAAGGAGCGCCAGGGAAATACAATGAGCAGTTCTTC
TRBD1	NA	TRBV29-1	TRBJ1-1	CSVTGTEAFF	TGCAGCGTGACAGGGACTGAAGCTTTCTTT
NA	NA	TRBV28	TRBJ2-3	CASSLSGYTDTQYF	TGTGCCAGCAGTCTCAGCGGCTACACAGATACGCAGTATTTT
NA	NA	TRBV6-5	TRBJ2-7	CASSRGIWYEQYF	TGTGCCAGCAGCCGGGGGATTTGGTACGAGCAGTACTTC
NA	NA	TRBV5-1	TRBJ2-1	CASSFSNEQFF	TGCGCCAGCAGCTTTTCAAATGAGCAGTTCTTC
NA	NA	TRBV10-3	TRBJ2-7	CAISTGIAAYEQYF	TGTGCCATCAGCACAGGGATTGCGGCCTACGAGCAGTACTTC
TRBD2	NA	TRBV28	TRBJ2-1	CASLAGGPNNEQFF	TGTGCCAGCTTGGCGGGAGGGCCAAACAATGAGCAGTTCTTC
NA	NA	TRBV28	TRBJ1-2	CASLAGGNYGYTF	TGTGCCAGTCTGGCAGGAGGTAACTATGGCTACACCTTC
NA	NA	TRBV6-6	TRBJ1-6	CASSYGGENSPLHF	TGTGCCAGCAGTTACGGTGGGGAGAATTCACCCCTCCACTTT
TRBD1	once	TRBV30	TRBJ1-1	CAWIQGAGTEAFF	TGTGCCTGGATTCAGGGGGCGGGTACTGAAGCTTTCTTT
NA	NA	TRBV11-3	TRBJ2-3	CASSLGTQGTDTQYF	TGTGCCAGCAGCCTAGGGACACAGGGAACAGATACGCAGTATTTT
NA	NA	TRBV4-3	TRBJ2-1	CASSQEWLARSNEQFF	TGCGCCAGCAGCCAAGAATGGCTGGCCAGATCCAATGAGCAGTTCTTC
TRBD1	NA	TRBV6-1	TRBJ1-2	CASSEREGTGGYTF	TGTGCCAGCAGTGAAAGGGAGGGGACAGGGGGCTACACCTTC
NA	NA	TRBV6-5	TRBJ2-7	CASKLERAAYEQYF	TGTGCCAGCAAACTAGAGCGGGCCGCCTACGAGCAGTACTTC
TRBD1	once	TRBV27	TRBJ1-1	CASSFRDRGTEAFF	TGTGCCAGCAGTTTCAGGGACAGGGGAACTGAAGCTTTCTTT
NA	NA	TRBV7-2	TRBJ2-1	CASSPPSHEQFF	TGTGCCAGCAGTCCCCCCTCCCATGAGCAGTTCTTC
TRBD1	once	TRBV28	TRBJ2-1	CASSPDRESYNEQFF	TGTGCCAGCAGCCCGGACAGGGAGTCCTACAATGAGCAGTTCTTC
TRBD1	NA	TRBV4-1	TRBJ1-1	CASSPGQGVTEAFF	TGCGCCAGCAGCCCCGGACAGGGGGTTACTGAAGCTTTCTTT
NA	NA	TRBV15	TRBJ2-1	CATRTEGSGGYNEQFF	TGTGCCACCAGGACTGAGGGATCCGGGGGCTACAATGAGCAGTTCTTC
TRBD2	NA	TRBV10-3	TRBJ2-1	CAISAQLIGTSGYNEQFF	TGTGCCATCAGTGCACAGCTAATCGGGACTAGCGGGTACAATGAGCAGTTCTTC
NA	NA	TRBV19	TRBJ2-3	CASSDSGLADTQYF	TGTGCCAGTAGTGACAGCGGGTTGGCAGATACGCAGTATTTT
TRBD2	NA	TRBV6-5	TRBJ2-7	CASSYSWTSHEQYF	TGTGCCAGCAGTTACTCGTGGACTAGCCACGAGCAGTACTTC
NA	NA	TRBV19	TRBJ2-3	CASSIWPTDTQYF	TGTGCCAGTAGTATCTGGCCCACAGATACGCAGTATTTT
TRBD2	NA	TRBV5-6	TRBJ2-7	CASSRRGLAGASSYEQYF	TGTGCCAGCAGCCGACGGGGACTAGCGGGCGCTAGCTCCTACGAGCAGTACTTC
TRBD2	NA	TRBV28	TRBJ2-3	CASSNIAGRSTDTQYF	TGTGCCAGCAGTAACATAGCGGGGAGGAGCACAGATACGCAGTATTTT
NA	NA	TRBV19	TRBJ1-1	CASSIEGRAEAFF	TGTGCCAGTAGTATAGAGGGCAGGGCTGAAGCTTTCTTT
TRBD1	NA	TRBV18	TRBJ2-5	CASSPGQGGETQYF	TGTGCCAGCTCACCGGGACAGGGAGGCGAGACCCAGTACTTC
NA	NA	TRBV4-2	TRBJ1-1	CASSQDMGFTEAFF	TGTGCCAGCAGCCAAGACATGGGCTTCACTGAAGCTTTCTTT
NA	NA	TRBV6-4	TRBJ2-1	CASSDMAYNEQFF	TGTGCCAGCAGTGACATGGCATACAATGAGCAGTTCTTC
TRBD1	NA	TRBV28	TRBJ2-2	CASSLSAGGLAGELFF	TGTGCCAGCAGTTTATCGGCAGGGGGCTTGGCCGGGGAGCTGTTTTTT
NA	NA	TRBV6-1	TRBJ1-1	CASSGGDGAEAFF	TGTGCCAGCAGTGGGGGGGACGGGGCTGAAGCTTTCTTT
NA	once	TRBV7-9	TRBJ1-1	CASSPLSEAFF	TGTGCCAGCAGCCCTCTATCGGAGGCTTTCTTT